The 7 T cell receptor beta chains given below trace back to one sample, sequenced in a study of glioma-infiltrating T cells. The iRepertoire nested amplicon-rescue multiplex PCR amplified TCR alpha and beta CDR3s from RNA. Using its own MiXCR run on the multiplex PCR reads, TCRdb lists one record per CDR3 protein. The repertoire includes roughly 120,000 distinct CDR3 sequences, approximately 23% of them detected once, and nearly 15% sits in the top ten. Sequenced input: glioma tissue, nonneoplastic brain tissue, or PBMCs (not recorded which). The receptors shown here come from a human donor with low-grade glioma or glioblastoma, undergoing nonglioma brain surgery, or in good health (not recorded which).

There are many counts of this clonotype. The chain has TRBV7-2 and TRBJ1-3; a weak D match, TRBD1 (6 bases). The CDR3 runs to 17 residues. V was clipped by 3 bases and J by 3 bases, with 18 bases between them. From germline, CDR1 is SGHTA and CDR2 FQGNSA. The CDR3 nucleotides read TGTGCCAGCAGCTTTATAACAGGGAGAAAGAATGGAAACACCATATATTTT. Translating gives CASSFITGRKNGNTIYF.

V usage is TRBV5-1 and J usage is TRBJ1-1, with TRBD1 matching over 8 bases. The CDR3 length is 14 residues. Germline values: CDR1 SGHRS, CDR2 YFSETQ. Trimming cost V 4 bases and J 4 bases; bases outside gene matches: 6. CDR3 coding DNA: TGCGCCAGCAGCCCCGACAGGGGAGGCACTGAAGCTTTCTTT. As protein: CASSPDRGGTEAFF. The variable domain in full, completed from reference TRBV5-1 and TRBJ1-1, reads KAGVTQTPRYLIKTRGQQVTLSCSPISGHRSVSWYQQTPGQGLQFLFEYFSETQRNKGNFPGRFSGRQFSNSRSEMNVSTLELGDSALYLCASSPDRGGTEAFFGQGTRLTVV.

The chain links TRBV9 to TRBJ2-1, with D tentatively TRBD1 (6 bases). The V end was cut by 4 bases, the J end by 0 bases, with 14 bases between. From germline, CDR1 is SGDLS and CDR2 YYNGEE. The CDR3 has 16 amino acids. CDR3 region: CASSNGQTSSYNEQFF. The CDR3 DNA follows: TGTGCCAGCAGCAACGGACAGACGAGCTCCTACAATGAGCAGTTCTTC. The entire variable domain, with the rest obtained from reference TRBV9 and TRBJ2-1, is as follows: DSGVTQTPKHLITATGQRVTLRCSPRSGDLSVYWYQQSLDQGLQFLIQYYNGEERAKGNILERFSAQQFPDLHSELNLSSLELGDSALYFCASSNGQTSSYNEQFFGPGTRLTVL.

This clonotype was picked up many times. The V gene is TRBV27, the J gene TRBJ2-7, with D tentatively TRBD2 (6 bases). CDR1 is MNHEY and CDR2 is SMNVEV in the germline V gene (reference sequence). V gave up 0 bases and J gave up 2 bases, with 11 bases separating them. The CDR3 length is 15 residues. This CDR3 is CASSLSGTVAYEQYF. The CDR3 DNA sequence: TGTGCCAGCAGTTTATCGGGGACTGTAGCCTACGAGCAGTACTTC.

This clonotype was picked up many times. The chain links TRBV19 to TRBJ2-6; D uncertain. V lost 3 bases to trimming and J lost 2 bases, with 5 bases between them. The germline V gene has CDR1 LNHDA and CDR2 SQIVND (reference sequence). The CDR3 sequence is 14 residues long. The CDR3 reads CASSMFPGANVLTF. Here the CDR3 DNA reads TGTGCCAGTAGTATGTTTCCTGGGGCCAACGTCCTGACTTTC.

Turning to this clonotype: This may be a read error, as it is one base from a much larger clone. The CDR3: CASSRRDRGGQPQHF. CDR3 nucleotide sequence: TGTGCCAGTAGTAGACGGGACAGGGGAGGACAGCCCCAGCATTTT. The rearrangement links TRBV19 to TRBJ1-5, with 10 nucleotides matching TRBD1. Germline V gives CDR1 LNHDA, CDR2 SQIVND (reference sequence). V trimming: 4 bases; J trimming: 7 bases; junction bases outside the gene matches: 7. The CDR3 spans 15 residues.

This clonotype was counted many times. The chain uses TRBV27 and TRBJ2-7; D is unclear. The CDR3 length is 17 residues. Between the trimmed V and J ends, which lost 3 bases and 2 bases, there was a span of 20 bases. CDR1 MNHEY and CDR2 SMNVEV come from the germline V gene (reference sequence). The CDR3 region is CASSLNGAASTTYEQYF. CDR3 in DNA: TGTGCCAGCAGTTTGAATGGTGCAGCAAGCACGACCTACGAGCAGTACTTC.